Reported below is one T cell receptor (beta chain). The target antigen is unknown. The data stem from a study of cytomegalovirus exposure and HLA in healthy donors. The CDR3 loop spans 12 amino acids. Germline lookup yields CDR1 SQVTM and CDR2 ANQGSEA. Trimming removed 2 bases at V and 3 bases at J, with 5 bases between. Amplification used 60 Vbeta primers and 13 Jbeta primers. The protocol was immunoSEQ multiplex PCR, while the TCRdb copy is restricted to in-frame clones and leaves out a portion. The repertoire has some 93,000 clones, roughly 9.4% of them found once; the top ten carry about 5%. Healthy bone marrow donors formed the donor group. Overall study findings and caveats: Earlier results showed most TCR beta V segments being productive about 87% or about 30% of the time. By a later analysis, the bulk of CMV-associated TCR beta chains appeared HLA-restricted.

The sequencing sample was made of PBMCs. V gene TRBV29-1 combines with J gene TRBJ2-1; D gene unclear. This TCR was recovered from a man aged 45 to 65 in good health and CMV-seropositive. For the CDR3, the DNA is TGCAGCGTTGAACAGAACTACAATGAGCAGTTCTTC. Residues: CSVEQNYNEQFF.